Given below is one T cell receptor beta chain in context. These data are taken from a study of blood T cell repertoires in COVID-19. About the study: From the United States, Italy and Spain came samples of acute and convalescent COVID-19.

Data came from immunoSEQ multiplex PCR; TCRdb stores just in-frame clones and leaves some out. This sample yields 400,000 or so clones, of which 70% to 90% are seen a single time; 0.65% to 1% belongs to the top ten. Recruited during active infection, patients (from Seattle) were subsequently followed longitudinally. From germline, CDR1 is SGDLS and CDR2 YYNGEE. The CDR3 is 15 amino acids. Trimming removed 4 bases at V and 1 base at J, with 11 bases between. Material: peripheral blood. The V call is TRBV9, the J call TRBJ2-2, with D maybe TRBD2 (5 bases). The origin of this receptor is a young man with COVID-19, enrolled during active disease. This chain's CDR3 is CASSPGGGNTGELFF. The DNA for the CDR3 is TGTGCCAGCAGCCCAGGCGGAGGGAACACCGGGGAGCTGTTTTTT. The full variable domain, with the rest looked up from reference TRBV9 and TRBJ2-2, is DSGVTQTPKHLITATGQRVTLRCSPRSGDLSVYWYQQSLDQGLQFLIQYYNGEERAKGNILERFSAQQFPDLHSELNLSSLELGDSALYFCASSPGGGNTGELFFGEGSRLTVL.